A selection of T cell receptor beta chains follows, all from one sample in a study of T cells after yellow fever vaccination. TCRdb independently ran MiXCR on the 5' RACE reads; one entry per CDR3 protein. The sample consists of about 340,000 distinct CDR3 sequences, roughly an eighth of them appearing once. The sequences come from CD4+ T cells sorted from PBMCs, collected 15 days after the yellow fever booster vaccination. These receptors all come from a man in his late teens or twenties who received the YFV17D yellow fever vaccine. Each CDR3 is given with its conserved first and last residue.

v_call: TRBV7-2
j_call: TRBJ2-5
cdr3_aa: CASSPTPTSGGEGTQYF

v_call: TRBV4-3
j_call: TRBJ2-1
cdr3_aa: CASSVPGTWVQFF

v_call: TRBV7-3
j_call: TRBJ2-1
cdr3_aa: CASSKQPGTGASEQFF

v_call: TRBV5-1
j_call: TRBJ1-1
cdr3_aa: CASSPGWGRNTEAFF

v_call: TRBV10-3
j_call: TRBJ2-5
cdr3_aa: CAISVGAQETQYF

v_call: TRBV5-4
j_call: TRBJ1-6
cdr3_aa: CASSYRRTGDYNSPLHF

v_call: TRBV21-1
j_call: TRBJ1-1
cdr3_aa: CASSKGPTALSTEAFF

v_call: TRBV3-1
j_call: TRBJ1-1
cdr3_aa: CASSQPGVRTEAFF

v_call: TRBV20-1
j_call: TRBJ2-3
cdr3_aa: CSARDTGFAGGTDTQYF

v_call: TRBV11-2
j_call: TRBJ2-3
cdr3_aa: CASSLRRGATPTDTQYF

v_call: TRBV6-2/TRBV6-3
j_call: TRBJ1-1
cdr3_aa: CASSQQTGTEAFF

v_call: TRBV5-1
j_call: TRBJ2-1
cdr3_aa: CASSPDGRGDGYEQFF

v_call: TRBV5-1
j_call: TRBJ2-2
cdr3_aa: CASSRNSGELFF

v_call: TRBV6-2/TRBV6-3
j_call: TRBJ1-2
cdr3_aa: CASSSGNYGYTF

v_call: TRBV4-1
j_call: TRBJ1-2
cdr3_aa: CASSQGVQRNGYTF

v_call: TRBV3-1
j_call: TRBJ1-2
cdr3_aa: CASSREGQGRGGYTF

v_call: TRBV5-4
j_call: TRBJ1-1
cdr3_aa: CASSRRDRDAEAFF

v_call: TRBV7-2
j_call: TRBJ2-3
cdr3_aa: CASSPRQPLTDTQYF

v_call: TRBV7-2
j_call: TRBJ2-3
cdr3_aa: CASSLRGTSADTQYF

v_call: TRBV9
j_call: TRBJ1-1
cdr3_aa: CASSEEIGTVVGNTEAFF

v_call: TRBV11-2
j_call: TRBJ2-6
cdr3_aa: CASSLVRGRLSGANVLTF

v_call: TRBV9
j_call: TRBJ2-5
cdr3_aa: CASSAIAGGQETQYF

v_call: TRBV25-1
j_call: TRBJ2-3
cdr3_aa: CASSDHRVDTQYF

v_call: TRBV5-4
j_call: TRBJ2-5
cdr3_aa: CASSRTEQETQYF

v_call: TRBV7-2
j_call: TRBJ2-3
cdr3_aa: CASSMGLAGFTDTQYF

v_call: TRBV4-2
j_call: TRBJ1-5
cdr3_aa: CASSQEVGRIWPQHF

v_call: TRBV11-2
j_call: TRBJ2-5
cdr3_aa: CASSFSWETQYF

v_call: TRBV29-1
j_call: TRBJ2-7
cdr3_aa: CSLAGKGVYEQYF

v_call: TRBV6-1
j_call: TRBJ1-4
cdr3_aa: CASLDEKLFF

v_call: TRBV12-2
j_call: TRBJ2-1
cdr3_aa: CASRLAYRERWGRSYNEQFF

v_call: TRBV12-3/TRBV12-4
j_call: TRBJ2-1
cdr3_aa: CASNPGGTIYNEQFF

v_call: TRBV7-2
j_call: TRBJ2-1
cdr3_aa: CASSLEGRGTEQFF

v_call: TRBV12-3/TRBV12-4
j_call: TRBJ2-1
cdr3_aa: CASRDREGNEQFF

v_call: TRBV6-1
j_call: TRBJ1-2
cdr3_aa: CASSEGARFYGYTF

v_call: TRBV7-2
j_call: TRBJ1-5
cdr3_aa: CASRATGDRGLPQHF

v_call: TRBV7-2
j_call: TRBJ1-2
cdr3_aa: CASSLGPAPNYGYTF

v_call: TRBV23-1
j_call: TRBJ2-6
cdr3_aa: CASSVQGYHSGANVLTF

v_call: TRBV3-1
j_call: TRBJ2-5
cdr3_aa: CASSQRDRPETQYF

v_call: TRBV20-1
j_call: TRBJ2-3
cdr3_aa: CSASWGLDTDTQYF

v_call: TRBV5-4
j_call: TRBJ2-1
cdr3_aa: CASSPNRAGYNEQFF